This TCR beta chain was documented in a study of blood T cells in healthy people across ages. This clonotype has just a few counts. The authors ran a second PCR of about 6 to 11 cycles using a sample-barcoded 5' primer and a J-beta primer mix. TCRdb ran MiXCR on the 5' RACE reads and lists one entry per CDR3 protein. The profile shows about 640,000 distinct CDR3 sequences, around 31% of them singletons. Germline V lookup: CDR1 SGHTA, CDR2 FQGTGA. CDR3 size: 16 residues. V lost 0 bases, J lost 7 bases, and 19 bases lay in between. The sample taken for sequencing was blood. The clonotype originates from an elderly woman in good health. The V gene is TRBV7-3, the J gene TRBJ2-7; D is possibly TRBD2 (6 bases). The CDR3 region has the DNA TGTGCCAGCAGCTTAACAGGGCGGGGCGCCTACAATGAGCAGTACTTC. Translating it yields CASSLTGRGAYNEQYF.